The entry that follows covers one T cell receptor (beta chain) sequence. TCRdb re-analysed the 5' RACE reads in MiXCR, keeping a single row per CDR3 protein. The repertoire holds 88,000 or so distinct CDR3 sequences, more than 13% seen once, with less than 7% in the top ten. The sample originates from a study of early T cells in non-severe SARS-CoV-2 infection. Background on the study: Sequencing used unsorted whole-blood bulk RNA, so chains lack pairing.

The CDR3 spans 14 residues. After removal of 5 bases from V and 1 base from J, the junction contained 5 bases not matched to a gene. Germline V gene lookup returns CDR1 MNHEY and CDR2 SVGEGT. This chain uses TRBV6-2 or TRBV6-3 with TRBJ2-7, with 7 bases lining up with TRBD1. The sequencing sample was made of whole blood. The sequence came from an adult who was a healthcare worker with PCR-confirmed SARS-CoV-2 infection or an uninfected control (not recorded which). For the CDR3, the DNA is TGTGCCAGCAGTCACCGGGACAGATCCTACGAGCAGTACTTC. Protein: CASSHRDRSYEQYF.